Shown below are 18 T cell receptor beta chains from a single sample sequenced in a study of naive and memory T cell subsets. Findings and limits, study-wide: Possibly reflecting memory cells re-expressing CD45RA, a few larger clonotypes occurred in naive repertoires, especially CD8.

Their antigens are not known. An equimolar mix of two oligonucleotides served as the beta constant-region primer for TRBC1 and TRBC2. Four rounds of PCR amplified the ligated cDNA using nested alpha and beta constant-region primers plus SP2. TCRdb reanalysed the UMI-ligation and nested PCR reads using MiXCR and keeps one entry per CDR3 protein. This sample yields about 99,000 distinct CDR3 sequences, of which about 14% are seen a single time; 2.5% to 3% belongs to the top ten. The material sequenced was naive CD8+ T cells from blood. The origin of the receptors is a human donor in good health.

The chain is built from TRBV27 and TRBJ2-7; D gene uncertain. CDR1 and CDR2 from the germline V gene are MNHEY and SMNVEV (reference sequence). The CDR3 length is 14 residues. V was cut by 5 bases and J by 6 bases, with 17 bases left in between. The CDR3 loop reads CASSPVRGRVEQYF. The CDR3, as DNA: TGTGCCAGCAGTCCCGTGCGAGGAAGGGTCGAGCAGTACTTC.

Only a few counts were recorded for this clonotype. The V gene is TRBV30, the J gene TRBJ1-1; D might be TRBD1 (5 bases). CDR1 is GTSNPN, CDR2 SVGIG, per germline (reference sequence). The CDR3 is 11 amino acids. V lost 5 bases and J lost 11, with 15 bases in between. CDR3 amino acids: CAWLPGAVAFF. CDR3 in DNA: TGTGCCTGGCTTCCTGGGGCTGTGGCTTTCTTT.

The CDR3 nucleotides are TGTGCCAGCAGCGCCGATTATGTAACAGGGGATTCACCCCTCCACTTT. It yields the protein CASSADYVTGDSPLHF. The chain has TRBV7-9 and TRBJ1-6, with TRBD1 matching over 7 bases. In germline, CDR1 is SEHNR, CDR2 FQNEAQ (reference sequence). CDR3 size: 16 residues. The V and J ends lost 5 bases and 8 bases, in that order; junction bases with no gene match: 12.

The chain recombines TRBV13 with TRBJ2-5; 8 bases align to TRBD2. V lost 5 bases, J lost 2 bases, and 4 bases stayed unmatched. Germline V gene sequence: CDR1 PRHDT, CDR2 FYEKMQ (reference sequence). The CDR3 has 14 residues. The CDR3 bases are TGTGCCAGCAGCCCGGAGCGGGAGCAAGAGACCCAGTACTTC. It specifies CASSPEREQETQYF.

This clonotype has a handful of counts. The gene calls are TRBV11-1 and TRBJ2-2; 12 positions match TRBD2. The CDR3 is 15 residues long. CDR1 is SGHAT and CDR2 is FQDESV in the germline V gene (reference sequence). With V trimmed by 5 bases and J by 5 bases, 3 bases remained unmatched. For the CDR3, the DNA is TGTGCCAGCAGCGTAACTAGCGGGAGGACCGGGGAGCTGTTTTTT. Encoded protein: CASSVTSGRTGELFF.

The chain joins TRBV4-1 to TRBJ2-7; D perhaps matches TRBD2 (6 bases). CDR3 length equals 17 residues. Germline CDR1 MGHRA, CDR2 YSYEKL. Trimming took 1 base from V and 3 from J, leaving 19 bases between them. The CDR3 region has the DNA TGCGCCAGCAGCCAAGTCGTGGGCGGGACGATTGTCTACGAGCAGTACTTC. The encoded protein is CASSQVVGGTIVYEQYF.

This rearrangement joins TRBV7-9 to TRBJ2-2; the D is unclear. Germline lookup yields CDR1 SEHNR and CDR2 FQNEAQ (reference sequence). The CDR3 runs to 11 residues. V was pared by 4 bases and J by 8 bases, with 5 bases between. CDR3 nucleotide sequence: TGTGCCAGCAGCTCCGATGGGGAGCTGTTTTTT. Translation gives CASSSDGELFF.

The CDR3 nucleotides are TGTGCCAGCAGTTTGGGGCCCCGCGACAGGGTAGCCAAAAACATTCAGTACTTC. Protein product: CASSLGPRDRVAKNIQYF. The chain uses TRBV28 and TRBJ2-4; 7 bases map to TRBD1. Germline V gene sequence: CDR1 MDHEN, CDR2 SYDVKM. There are 18 residues in the CDR3. J lost 0 bases, V lost 3 bases, and 11 bases had no gene match.

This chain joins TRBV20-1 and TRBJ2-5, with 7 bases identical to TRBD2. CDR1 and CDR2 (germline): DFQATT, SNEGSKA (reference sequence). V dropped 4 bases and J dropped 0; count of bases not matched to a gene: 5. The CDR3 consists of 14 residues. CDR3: CSATAGQYQETQYF. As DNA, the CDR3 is TGCAGTGCTACAGCGGGGCAGTACCAAGAGACCCAGTACTTC.

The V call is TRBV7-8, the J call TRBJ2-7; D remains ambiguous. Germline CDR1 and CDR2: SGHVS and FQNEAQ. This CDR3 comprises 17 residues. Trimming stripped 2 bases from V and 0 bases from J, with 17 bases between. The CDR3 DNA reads TGTGCCAGCAGCTTACTTCACGACTTAATGAGCTCCTACGAGCAGTACTTC. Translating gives CASSLLHDLMSSYEQYF.

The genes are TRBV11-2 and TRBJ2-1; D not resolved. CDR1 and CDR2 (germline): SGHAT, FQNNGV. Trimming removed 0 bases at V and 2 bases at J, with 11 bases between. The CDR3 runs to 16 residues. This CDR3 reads CASSLDLLVTYNEQFF. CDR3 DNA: TGTGCCAGCAGCTTAGATCTATTAGTTACCTACAATGAGCAGTTCTTC.

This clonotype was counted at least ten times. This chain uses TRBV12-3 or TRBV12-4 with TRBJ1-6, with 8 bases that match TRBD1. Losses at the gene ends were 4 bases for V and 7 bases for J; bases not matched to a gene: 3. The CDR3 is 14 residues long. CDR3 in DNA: TGTGCCAGCAGTTCCGGGACAGGAAATTCACCCCTCCACTTT. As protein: CASSSGTGNSPLHF.

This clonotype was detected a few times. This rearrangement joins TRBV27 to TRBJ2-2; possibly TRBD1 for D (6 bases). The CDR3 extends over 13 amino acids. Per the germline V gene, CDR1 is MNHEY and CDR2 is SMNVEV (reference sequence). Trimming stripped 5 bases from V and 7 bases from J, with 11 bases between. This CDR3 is CASSPRGDGELFF. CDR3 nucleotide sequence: TGTGCCAGCAGTCCCAGGGGTGACGGGGAGCTGTTTTTT.

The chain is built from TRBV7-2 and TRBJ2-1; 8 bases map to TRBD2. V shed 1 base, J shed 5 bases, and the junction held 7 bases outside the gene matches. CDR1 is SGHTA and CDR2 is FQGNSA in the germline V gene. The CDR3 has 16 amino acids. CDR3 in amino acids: CASSLGSSGPDNEQFF. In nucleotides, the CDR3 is TGTGCCAGCAGCTTAGGATCTAGCGGGCCCGACAATGAGCAGTTCTTC. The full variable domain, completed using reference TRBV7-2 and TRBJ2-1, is GAGVSQSPSNKVTEKGKDVELRCDPISGHTALYWYRQSLGQGLEFLIYFQGNSAPDKSGLPSDRFSAERTGGSVSTLTIQRTQQEDSAVYLCASSLGSSGPDNEQFFGPGTRLTVL.

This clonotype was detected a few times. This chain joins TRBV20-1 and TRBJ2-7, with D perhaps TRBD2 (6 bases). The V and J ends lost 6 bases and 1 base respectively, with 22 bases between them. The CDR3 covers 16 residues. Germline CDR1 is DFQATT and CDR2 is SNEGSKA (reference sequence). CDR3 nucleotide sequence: TGCAGTGCCGTAGATGGTCGGCGGGAAGGGTCCTACGAGCAGTACTTC. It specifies CSAVDGRREGSYEQYF.

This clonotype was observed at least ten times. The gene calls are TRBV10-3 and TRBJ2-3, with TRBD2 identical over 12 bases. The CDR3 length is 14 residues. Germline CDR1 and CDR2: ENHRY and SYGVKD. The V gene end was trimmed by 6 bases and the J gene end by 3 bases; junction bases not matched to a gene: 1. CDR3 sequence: CAIRTSGGTDTQYF. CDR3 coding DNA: TGTGCCATCAGGACTAGCGGGGGAACAGATACGCAGTATTTT.

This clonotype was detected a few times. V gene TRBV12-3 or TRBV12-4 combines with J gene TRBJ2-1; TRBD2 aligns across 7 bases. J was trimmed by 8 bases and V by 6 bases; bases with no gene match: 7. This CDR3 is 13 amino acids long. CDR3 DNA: TGTGCCAGCAGGGCGTCGGGAGGCTATGAGCAGTTCTTC. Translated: CASRASGGYEQFF.

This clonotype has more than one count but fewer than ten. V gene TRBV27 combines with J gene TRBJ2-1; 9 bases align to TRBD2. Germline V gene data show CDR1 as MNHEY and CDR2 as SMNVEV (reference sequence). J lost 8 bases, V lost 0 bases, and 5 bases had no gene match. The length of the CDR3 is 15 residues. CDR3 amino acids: CASSLSGTSSDEQFF. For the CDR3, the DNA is TGTGCCAGCAGTTTATCTGGGACTAGCAGCGATGAGCAGTTCTTC.